This T cell receptor beta chain was captured by sequencing in a study of blood T cells in healthy people across ages. Trimming removed 7 bases from V and 11 bases from J; junction bases left unmatched: 14. The CDR3 spans 14 residues. A second PCR, run for roughly 7 to 11 cycles, used a sample-barcoded 5' primer plus a J-beta primer mix. TCRdb re-analysed the 5' RACE reads in MiXCR, keeping a single row per CDR3 protein. The profile shows 1.5 million to 2 million distinct CDR3 sequences, around half of them singletons. Material for sequencing was blood. The chain links TRBV12-3 or TRBV12-4 to TRBJ1-1; 9 bases are shared with TRBD1. This TCR derives from a woman between 40 and 50 years old in good health. The CDR3 sequence: CASITRDRVGSAFF. The CDR3 DNA reads as TGTGCCAGCATAACTAGGGACAGGGTGGGGTCGGCTTTCTTT.